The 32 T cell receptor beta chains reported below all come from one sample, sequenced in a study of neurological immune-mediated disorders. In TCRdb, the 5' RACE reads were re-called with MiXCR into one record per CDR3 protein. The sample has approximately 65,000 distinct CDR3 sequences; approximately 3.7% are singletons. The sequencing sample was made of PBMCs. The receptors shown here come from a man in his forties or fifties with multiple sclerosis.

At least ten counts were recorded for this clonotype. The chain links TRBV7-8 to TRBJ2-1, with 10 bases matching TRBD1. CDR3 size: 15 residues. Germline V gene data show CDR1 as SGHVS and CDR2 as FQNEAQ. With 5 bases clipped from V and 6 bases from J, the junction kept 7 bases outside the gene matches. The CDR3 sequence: CASSPRTGGRNEQFF. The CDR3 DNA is TGTGCCAGCAGCCCCCGGACAGGGGGTCGCAATGAGCAGTTCTTC.

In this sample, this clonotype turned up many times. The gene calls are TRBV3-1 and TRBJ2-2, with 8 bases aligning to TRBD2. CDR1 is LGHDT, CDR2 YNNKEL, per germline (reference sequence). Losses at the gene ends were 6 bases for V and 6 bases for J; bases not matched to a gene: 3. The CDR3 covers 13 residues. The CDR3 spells CASRPGGAGELFF. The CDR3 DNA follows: TGTGCCAGCAGGCCGGGAGGGGCCGGGGAGCTGTTTTTT.

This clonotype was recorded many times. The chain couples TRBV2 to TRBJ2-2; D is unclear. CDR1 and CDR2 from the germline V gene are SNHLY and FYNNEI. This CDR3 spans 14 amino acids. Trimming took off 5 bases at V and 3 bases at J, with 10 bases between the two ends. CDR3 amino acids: CASSPGQYTGELFF. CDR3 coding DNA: TGTGCCAGCAGTCCTGGGCAGTACACCGGGGAGCTGTTTTTT.

CDR3 protein: CASSQQGPRNTIYF. DNA for the CDR3: TGTGCCAGCAGTCAGCAAGGGCCCAGAAACACCATATATTTT. The rearrangement uses TRBV12-3 or TRBV12-4 and TRBJ1-3; D uncertain. V gave up 5 bases and J gave up 5 bases, with 13 bases separating them. The CDR3 is 14 amino acids.

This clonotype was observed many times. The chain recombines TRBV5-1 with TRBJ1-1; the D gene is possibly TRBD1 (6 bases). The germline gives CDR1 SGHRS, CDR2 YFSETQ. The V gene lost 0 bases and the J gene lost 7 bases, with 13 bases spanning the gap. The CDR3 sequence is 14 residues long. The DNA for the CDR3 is TGCGCCAGCAGCTTGGATGGGGGGCGAATTGAAGCTTTCTTT. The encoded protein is CASSLDGGRIEAFF.

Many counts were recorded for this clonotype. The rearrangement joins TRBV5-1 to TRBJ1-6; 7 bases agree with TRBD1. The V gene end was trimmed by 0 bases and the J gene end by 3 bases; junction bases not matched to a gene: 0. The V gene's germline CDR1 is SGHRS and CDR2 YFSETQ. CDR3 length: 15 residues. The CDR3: CASSLGTGYNSPLHF. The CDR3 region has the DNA TGCGCCAGCAGCTTGGGGACAGGCTATAATTCACCCCTCCACTTT.

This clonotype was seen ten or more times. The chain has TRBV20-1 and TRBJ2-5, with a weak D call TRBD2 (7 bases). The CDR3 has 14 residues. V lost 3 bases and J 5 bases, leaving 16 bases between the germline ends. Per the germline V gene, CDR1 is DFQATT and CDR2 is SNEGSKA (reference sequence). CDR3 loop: CSASWWGGLETQYF. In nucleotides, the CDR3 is TGCAGTGCTAGTTGGTGGGGGGGCTTGGAGACCCAGTACTTC.

CDR3 bases: TGTGCCAGCAGCCCTCATCGCGGAGCCCCCACCGGGGAGCTGTTTTTT. Its translation: CASSPHRGAPTGELFF. The rearrangement joins TRBV7-9 to TRBJ2-2; no reliable D call. Germline CDR1 is SEHNR and CDR2 is FQNEAQ (reference sequence). The CDR3 loop spans 16 amino acids. V gave up 5 bases and J gave up 4 bases, with 17 bases separating them. The whole variable domain, filled in from reference TRBV7-9 and TRBJ2-2, reads DTGVSQNPRHKITKRGQNVTFRCDPISEHNRLYWYRQTLGQGPEFLTYFQNEAQLEKSRLLSDRFSAERPKGSFSTLEIQRTEQGDSAMYLCASSPHRGAPTGELFFGEGSRLTVL.

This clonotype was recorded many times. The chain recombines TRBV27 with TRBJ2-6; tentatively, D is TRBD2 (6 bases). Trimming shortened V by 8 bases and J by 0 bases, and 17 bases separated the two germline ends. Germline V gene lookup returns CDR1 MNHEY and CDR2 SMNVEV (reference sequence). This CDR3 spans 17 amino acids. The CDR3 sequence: CASQRMGLGSGANVLTF. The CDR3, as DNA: TGTGCCAGCCAACGTATGGGACTGGGCTCTGGGGCCAACGTCCTGACTTTC.

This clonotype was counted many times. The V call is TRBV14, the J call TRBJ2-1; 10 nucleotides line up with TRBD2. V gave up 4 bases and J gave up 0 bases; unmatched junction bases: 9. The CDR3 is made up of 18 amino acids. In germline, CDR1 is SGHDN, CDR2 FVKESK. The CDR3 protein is CASSLLSGGALSYNEQFF. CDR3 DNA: TGTGCCAGCAGCCTACTAAGCGGGGGGGCCCTCTCCTACAATGAGCAGTTCTTC.

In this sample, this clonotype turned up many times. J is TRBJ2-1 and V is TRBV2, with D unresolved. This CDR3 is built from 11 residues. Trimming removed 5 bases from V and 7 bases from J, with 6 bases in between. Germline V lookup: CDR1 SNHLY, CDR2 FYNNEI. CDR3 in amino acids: CASSPLNEQFF. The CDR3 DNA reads TGTGCCAGCAGTCCTCTTAATGAGCAGTTCTTC. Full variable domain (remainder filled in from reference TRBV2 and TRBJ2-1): EPEVTQTPSHQVTQMGQEVILRCVPISNHLYFYWYRQILGQKVEFLVSFYNNEISEKSEIFDDQFSVERPDGSNFTLKIRSTKLEDSAMYFCASSPLNEQFFGPGTRLTVL.

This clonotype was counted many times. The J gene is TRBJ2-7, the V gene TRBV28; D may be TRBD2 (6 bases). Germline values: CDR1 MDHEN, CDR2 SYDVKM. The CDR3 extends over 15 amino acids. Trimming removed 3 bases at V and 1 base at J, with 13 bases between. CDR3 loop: CASSFGAGSSYEQYV. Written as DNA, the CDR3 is TGTGCCAGCAGTTTCGGTGCGGGATCTTCCTACGAGCAGTACGTC.

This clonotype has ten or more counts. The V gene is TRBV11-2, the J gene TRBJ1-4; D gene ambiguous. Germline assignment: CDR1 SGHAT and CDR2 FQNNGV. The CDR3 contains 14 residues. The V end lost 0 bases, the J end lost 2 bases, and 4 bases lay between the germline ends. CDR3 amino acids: CASSLDGTNEKLFF. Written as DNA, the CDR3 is TGTGCCAGCAGCTTAGACGGGACTAATGAAAAACTGTTTTTT.

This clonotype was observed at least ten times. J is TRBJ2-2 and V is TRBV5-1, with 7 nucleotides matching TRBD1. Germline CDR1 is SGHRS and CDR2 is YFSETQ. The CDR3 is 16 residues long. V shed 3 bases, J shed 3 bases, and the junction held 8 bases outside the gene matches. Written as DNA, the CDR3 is TGCGCCAGCAGCTGGGATGGACAGGCCGACACCGGGGAGCTGTTTTTT. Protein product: CASSWDGQADTGELFF.

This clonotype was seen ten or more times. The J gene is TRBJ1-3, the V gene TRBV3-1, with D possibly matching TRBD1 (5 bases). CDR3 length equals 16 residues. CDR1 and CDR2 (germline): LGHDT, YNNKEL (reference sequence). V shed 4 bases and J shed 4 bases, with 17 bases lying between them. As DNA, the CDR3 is TGTGCCAGCAGCCTCTCAGGGAGTCCCGCCGGAAACACCATATATTTT. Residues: CASSLSGSPAGNTIYF.

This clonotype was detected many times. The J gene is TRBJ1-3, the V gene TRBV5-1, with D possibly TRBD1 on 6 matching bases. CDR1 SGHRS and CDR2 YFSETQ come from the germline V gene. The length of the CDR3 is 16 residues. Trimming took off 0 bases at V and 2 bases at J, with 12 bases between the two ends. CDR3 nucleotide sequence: TGCGCCAGCAGCTTGGTTAGGGGGAGTCCTGGAAACACCATATATTTT. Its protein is CASSLVRGSPGNTIYF.

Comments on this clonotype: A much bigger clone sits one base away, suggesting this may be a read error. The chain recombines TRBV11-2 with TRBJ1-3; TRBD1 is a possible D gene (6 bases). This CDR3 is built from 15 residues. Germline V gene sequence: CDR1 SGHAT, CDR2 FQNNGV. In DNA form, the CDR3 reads TGTGCCAGCAGCTTTTTCAGGGGCGAGGGAAAAACCATATATTTT. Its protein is CASSFFRGEGKTIYF.

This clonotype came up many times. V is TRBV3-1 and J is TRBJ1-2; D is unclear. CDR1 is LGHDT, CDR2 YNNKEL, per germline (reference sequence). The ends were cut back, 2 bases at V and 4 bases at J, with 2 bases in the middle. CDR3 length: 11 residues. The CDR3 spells CASSQSYGYTF. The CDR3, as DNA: TGTGCCAGCAGCCAAAGCTATGGCTACACCTTC.

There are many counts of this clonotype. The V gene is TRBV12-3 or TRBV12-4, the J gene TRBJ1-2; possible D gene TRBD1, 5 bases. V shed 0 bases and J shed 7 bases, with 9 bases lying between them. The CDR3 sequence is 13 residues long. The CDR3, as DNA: TGTGCCAGCAGTTTAGCGGGGGTCGCTGGCTACACCTTC. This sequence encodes CASSLAGVAGYTF.

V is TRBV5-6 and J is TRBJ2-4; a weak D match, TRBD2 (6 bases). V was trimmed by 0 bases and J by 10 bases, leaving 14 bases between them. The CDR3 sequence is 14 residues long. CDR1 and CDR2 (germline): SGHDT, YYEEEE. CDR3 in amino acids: CASSLASEGEIQYF. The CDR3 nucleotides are TGTGCCAGCAGCTTGGCTAGCGAGGGTGAAATTCAGTACTTC.

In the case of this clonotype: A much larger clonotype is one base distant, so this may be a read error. CDR3 protein: CSVSRTVNEKLFF. The CDR3 coding sequence is TGCAGTGTTAGCCGGACAGTAAATGAAAAACTGTTTTTT. The rearrangement uses TRBV20-1 and TRBJ1-4; D may be TRBD1 (6 bases). Trimming took 7 bases from V and 5 from J, leaving 14 bases between them. This CDR3 spans 13 amino acids. The V gene's germline CDR1 is DFQATT and CDR2 SNEGSKA (reference sequence).

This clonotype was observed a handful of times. The chain's CDR3 is CASSQVGTGAGSTEAFF. The CDR3 DNA reads as TGTGCCAGCAGCCAAGTTGGGACAGGGGCTGGAAGTACTGAAGCTTTCTTT. The chain has TRBV4-2 and TRBJ1-1, with 10 bases aligning to TRBD1. The CDR3 is 17 residues long. The junction had 10 bases not matched to a gene; V was cut back by 1 base and J by 5 bases. The V gene's germline CDR1 is LGHNA and CDR2 YNFKEQ.

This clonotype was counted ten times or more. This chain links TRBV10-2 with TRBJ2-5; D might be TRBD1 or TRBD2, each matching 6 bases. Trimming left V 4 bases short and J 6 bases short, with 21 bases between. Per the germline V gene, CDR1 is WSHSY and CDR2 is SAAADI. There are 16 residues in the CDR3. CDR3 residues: CASSGRAGGLGKTQYF. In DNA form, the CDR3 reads TGCGCCAGCAGTGGACGAGCCGGGGGCCTAGGAAAGACCCAGTACTTC.

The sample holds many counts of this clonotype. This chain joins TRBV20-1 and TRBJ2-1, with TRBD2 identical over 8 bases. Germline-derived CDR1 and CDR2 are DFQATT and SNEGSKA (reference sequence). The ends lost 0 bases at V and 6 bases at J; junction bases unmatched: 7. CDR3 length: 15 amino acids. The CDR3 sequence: CSARDPGLVLNEQFF. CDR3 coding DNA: TGCAGTGCTAGAGATCCGGGACTAGTCCTCAATGAGCAGTTCTTC.

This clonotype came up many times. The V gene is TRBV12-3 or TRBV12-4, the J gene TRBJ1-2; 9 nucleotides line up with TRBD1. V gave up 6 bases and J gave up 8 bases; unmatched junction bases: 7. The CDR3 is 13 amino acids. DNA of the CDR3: TGTGCCAGCAGGGAACAGGGGGCGGGGGGCTACACCTTC. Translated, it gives CASREQGAGGYTF.

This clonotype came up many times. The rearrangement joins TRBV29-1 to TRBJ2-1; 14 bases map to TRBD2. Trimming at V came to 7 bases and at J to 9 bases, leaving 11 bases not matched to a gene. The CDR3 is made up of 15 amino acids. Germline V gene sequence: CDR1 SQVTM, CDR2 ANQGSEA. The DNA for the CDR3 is TGCAGCGCTGGCCCGACTAGCGGGGGGGCGACTGAGCAGTTCTTC. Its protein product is CSAGPTSGGATEQFF.

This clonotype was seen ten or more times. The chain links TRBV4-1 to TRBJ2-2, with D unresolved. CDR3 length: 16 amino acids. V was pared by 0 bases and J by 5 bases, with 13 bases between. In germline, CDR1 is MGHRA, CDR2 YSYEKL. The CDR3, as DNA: TGCGCCAGCAGCCAAGAGTCCAGGCGAAGAACCGGGGAGCTGTTTTTT. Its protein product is CASSQESRRRTGELFF.

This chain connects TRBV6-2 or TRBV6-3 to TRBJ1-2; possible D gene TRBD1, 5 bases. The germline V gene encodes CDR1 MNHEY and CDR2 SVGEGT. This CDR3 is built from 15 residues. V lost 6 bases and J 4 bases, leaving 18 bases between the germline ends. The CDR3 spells CASSLGRGSFYGYTF. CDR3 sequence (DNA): TGTGCCAGCAGCCTGGGAAGGGGCAGTTTCTATGGCTACACCTTC.

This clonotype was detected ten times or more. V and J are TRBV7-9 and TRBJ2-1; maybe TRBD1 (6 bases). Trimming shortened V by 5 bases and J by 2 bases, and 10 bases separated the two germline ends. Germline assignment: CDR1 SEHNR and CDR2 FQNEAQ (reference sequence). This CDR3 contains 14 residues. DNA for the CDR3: TGTGCCAGCAGCGTCAGGGGTGCCTACAATGAGCAGTTCTTC. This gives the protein CASSVRGAYNEQFF.

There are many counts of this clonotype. CDR3 region: CASSSAGTNSPLHF. CDR3 DNA: TGTGCCAGCAGCTCGGCCGGAACTAATTCACCCCTCCACTTT. The rearrangement joins TRBV5-5 to TRBJ1-6; D not certain. Germline V CDR1 and CDR2: SGHKS, YYEKEE (reference sequence). V was pared by 3 bases and J by 6 bases, with 10 bases between. The CDR3 runs to 14 residues.

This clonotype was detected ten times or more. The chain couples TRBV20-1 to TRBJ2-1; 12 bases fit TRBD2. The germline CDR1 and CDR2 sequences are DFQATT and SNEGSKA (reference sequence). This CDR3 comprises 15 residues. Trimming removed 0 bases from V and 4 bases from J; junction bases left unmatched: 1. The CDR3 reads CSARDGTSGYNEQFF. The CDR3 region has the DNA TGCAGTGCTAGAGATGGGACTAGCGGGTACAATGAGCAGTTCTTC.

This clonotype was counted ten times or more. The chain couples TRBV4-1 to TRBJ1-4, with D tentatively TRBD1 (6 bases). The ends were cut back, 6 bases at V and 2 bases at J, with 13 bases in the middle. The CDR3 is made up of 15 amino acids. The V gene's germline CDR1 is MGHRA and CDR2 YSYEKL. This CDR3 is CASSQTGNTNEKLFF. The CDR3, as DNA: TGCGCCAGCAGTCAAACAGGGAATACTAATGAAAAACTGTTTTTT.